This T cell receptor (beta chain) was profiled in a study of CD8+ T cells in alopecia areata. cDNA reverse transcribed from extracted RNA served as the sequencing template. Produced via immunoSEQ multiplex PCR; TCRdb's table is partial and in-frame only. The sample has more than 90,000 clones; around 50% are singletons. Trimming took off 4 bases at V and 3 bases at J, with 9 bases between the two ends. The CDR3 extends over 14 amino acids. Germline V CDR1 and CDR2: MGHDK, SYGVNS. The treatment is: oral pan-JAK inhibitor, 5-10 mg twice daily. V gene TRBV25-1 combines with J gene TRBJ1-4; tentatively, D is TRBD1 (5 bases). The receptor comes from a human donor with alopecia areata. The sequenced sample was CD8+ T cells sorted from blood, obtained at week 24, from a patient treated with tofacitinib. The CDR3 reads CASSGEGPNEKLFF. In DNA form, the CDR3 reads TGTGCCAGCAGTGGGGAGGGACCTAATGAAAAACTGTTTTTT.